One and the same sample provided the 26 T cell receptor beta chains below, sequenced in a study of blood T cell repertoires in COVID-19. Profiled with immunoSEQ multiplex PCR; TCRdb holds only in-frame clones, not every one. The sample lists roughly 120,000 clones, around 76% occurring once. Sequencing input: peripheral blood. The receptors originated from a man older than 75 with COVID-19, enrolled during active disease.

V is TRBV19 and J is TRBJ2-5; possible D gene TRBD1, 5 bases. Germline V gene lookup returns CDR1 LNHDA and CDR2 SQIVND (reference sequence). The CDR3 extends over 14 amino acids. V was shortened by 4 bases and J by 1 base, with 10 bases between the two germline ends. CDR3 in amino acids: CASSTGHSQETQYF. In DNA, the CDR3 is TGTGCCAGTAGTACAGGACATAGCCAAGAGACCCAGTACTTC.

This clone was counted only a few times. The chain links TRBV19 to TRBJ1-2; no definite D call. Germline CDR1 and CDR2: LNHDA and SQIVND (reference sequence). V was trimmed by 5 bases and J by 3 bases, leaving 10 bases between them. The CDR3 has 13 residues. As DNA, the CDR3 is TGTGCCAGTAGTCCCTATAACGACTATGGCTACACCTTC. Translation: CASSPYNDYGYTF.

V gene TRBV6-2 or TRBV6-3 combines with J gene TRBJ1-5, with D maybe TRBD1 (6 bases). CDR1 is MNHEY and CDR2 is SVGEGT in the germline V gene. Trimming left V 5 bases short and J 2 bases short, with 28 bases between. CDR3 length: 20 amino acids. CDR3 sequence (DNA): TGTGCCAGCAGTCTCCTCTGGGGGCAACAGGGATCGCTTGGCAATCAGCCCCAGCATTTT. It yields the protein CASSLLWGQQGSLGNQPQHF.

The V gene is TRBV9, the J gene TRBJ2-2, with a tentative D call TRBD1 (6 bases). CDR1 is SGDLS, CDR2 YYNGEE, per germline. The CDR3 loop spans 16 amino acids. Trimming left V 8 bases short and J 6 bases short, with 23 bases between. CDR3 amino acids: CASGRQPGANAGELFF. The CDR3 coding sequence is TGTGCCAGTGGACGCCAACCAGGGGCAAACGCCGGGGAGCTGTTTTTT.

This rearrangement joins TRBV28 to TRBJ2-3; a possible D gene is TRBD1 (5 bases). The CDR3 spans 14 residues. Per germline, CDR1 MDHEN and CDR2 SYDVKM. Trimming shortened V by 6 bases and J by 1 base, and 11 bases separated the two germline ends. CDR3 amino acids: CASRRQSRTDTQYF. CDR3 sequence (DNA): TGTGCCAGCAGACGACAGAGTCGCACAGATACGCAGTATTTT.

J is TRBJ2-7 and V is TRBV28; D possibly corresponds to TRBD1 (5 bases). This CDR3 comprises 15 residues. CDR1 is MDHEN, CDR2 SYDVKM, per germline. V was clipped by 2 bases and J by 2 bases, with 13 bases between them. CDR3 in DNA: TGTGCCAGCAGTTTACCAGGGTATATGACCTACGAGCAGTACTTC. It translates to CASSLPGYMTYEQYF. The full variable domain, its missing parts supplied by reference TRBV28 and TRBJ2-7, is DVKVTQSSRYLVKRTGEKVFLECVQDMDHENMFWYRQDPGLGLRLIYFSYDVKMKEKGDIPEGYSVSREKKERFSLILESASTNQTSMYLCASSLPGYMTYEQYFGPGTRLTVT.

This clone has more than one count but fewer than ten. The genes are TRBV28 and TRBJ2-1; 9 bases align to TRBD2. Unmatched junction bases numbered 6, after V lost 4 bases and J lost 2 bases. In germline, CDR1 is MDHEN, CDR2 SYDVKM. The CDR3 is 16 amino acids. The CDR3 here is CASSSRSSGTYNEQFF. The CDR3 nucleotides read TGTGCCAGCAGTTCAAGATCTAGCGGGACCTACAATGAGCAGTTCTTC.

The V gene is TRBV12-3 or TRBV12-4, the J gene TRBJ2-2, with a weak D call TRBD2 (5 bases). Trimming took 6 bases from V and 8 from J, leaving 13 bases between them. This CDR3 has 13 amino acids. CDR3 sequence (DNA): TGTGCCAGCAGATCACAGTGGGAGGGGGAGCTGTTTTTT. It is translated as CASRSQWEGELFF.

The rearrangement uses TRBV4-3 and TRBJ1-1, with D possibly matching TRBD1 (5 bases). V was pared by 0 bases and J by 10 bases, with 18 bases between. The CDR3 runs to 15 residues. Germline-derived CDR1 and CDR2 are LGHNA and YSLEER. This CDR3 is CASSQEKETQGVAFF. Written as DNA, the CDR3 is TGCGCCAGCAGCCAAGAGAAGGAAACCCAGGGTGTAGCTTTCTTT.

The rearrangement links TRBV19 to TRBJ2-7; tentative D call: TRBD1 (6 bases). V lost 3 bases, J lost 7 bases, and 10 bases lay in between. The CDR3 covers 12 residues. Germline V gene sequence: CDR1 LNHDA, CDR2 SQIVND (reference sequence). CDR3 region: CASSIGGREQYF. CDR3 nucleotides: TGTGCCAGTAGTATTGGGGGCCGGGAGCAGTACTTC.

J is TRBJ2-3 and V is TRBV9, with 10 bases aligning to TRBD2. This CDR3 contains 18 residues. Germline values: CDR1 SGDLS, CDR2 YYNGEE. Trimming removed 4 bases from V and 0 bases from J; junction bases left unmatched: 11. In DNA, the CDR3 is TGTGCCAGCAGCTCCCCAGGGGGGACTAGCGCTAGCACAGATACGCAGTATTTT. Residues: CASSSPGGTSASTDTQYF. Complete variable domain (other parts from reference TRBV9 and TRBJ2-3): DSGVTQTPKHLITATGQRVTLRCSPRSGDLSVYWYQQSLDQGLQFLIQYYNGEERAKGNILERFSAQQFPDLHSELNLSSLELGDSALYFCASSSPGGTSASTDTQYFGPGTRLTVL.

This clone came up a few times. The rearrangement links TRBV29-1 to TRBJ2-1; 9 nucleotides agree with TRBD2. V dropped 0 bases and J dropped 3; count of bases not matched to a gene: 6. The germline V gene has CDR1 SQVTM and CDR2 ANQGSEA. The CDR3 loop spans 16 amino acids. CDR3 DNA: TGCAGCGTTGAAGATGTCGAGCGGGAGGTCTACAATGAGCAGTTCTTC. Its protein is CSVEDVEREVYNEQFF.

The chain's CDR3 is CASSFGHLNTEAFF. In DNA, the CDR3 is TGTGCCAGCAGCTTCGGACATCTGAACACTGAAGCTTTCTTT. The gene calls are TRBV5-5 and TRBJ1-1, with a possible D match to TRBD1 (5 bases). V was trimmed by 2 bases and J by 0 bases, leaving 8 bases between them. The CDR3 runs 14 residues. Per the germline V gene, CDR1 is SGHKS and CDR2 is YYEKEE (reference sequence).

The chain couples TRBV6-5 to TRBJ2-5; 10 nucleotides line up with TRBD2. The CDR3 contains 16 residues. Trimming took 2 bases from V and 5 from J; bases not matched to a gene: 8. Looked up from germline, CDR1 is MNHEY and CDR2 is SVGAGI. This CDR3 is CASSYGDVAGGETQYF. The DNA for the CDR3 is TGTGCCAGCAGTTACGGGGATGTAGCGGGAGGTGAGACCCAGTACTTC.

CDR3 sequence: CASSWPRIRYLGDYGYTF. DNA for the CDR3: TGTGCCAGCAGTTGGCCCCGAATAAGGTACCTAGGCGACTATGGCTACACCTTC. V gene TRBV28 combines with J gene TRBJ1-2; unclear D gene. The CDR3 loop spans 18 amino acids. The germline gives CDR1 MDHEN, CDR2 SYDVKM. V was shortened by 4 bases and J by 3 bases, with 24 bases between the two germline ends.

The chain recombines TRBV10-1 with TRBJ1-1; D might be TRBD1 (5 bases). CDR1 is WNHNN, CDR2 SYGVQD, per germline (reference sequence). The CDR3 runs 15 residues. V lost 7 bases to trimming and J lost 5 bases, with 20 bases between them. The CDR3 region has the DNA TGCGCCAGCATTTTTATAAGGGGCCAATCTACTGAAGCTTTCTTT. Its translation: CASIFIRGQSTEAFF.

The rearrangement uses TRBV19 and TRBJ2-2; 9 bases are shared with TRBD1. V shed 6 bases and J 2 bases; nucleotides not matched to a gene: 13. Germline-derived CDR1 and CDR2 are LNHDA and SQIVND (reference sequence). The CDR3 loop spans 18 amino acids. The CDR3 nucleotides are TGTGCCAGTAGGACTCATGGGGGGACAGGGAGAAACACCGGGGAGCTGTTTTTT. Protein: CASRTHGGTGRNTGELFF.

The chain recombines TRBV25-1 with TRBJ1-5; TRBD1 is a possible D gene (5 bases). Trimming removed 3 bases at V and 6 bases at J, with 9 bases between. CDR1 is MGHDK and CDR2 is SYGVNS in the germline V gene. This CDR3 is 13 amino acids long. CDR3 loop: CASSDLGGQPQHF. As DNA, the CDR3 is TGTGCCAGCAGTGACCTGGGGGGTCAGCCCCAGCATTTT.

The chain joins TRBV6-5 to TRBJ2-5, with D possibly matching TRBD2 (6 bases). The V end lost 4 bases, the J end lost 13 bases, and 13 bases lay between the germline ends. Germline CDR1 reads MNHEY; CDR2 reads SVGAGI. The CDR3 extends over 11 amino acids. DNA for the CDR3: TGTGCCAGCAGTTCCGGGACTCGAGGGTACTTC. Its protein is CASSSGTRGYF.

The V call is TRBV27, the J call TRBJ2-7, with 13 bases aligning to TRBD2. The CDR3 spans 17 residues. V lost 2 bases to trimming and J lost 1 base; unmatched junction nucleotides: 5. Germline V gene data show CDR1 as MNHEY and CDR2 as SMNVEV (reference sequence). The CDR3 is CASSLGRLAGGSYEQYF. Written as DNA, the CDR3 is TGTGCCAGCAGTTTAGGACGACTAGCGGGAGGTTCCTACGAGCAGTACTTC.

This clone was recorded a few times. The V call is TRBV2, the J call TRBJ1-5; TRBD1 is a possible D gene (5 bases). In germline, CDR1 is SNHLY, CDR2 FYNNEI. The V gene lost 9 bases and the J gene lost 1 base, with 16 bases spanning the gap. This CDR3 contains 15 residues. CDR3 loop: CASRRGFESNQPQHF. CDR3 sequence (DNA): TGTGCCAGTCGTCGGGGGTTTGAAAGCAATCAGCCCCAGCATTTT.

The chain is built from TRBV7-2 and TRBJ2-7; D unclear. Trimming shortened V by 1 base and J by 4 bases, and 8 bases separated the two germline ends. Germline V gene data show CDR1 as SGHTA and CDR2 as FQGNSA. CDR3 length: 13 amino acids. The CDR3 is CASSLVSSYEQYF. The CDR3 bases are TGTGCCAGCAGCTTAGTAAGTAGTTACGAGCAGTACTTC. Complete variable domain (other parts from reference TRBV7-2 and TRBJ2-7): GAGVSQSPSNKVTEKGKDVELRCDPISGHTALYWYRQSLGQGLEFLIYFQGNSAPDKSGLPSDRFSAERTGGSVSTLTIQRTQQEDSAVYLCASSLVSSYEQYFGPGTRLTVT.

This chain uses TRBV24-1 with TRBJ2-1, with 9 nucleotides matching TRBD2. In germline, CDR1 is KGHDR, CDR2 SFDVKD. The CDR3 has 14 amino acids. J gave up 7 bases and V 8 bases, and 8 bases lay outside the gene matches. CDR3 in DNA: TGTGCCACCAAAAGCGGGAGGTGGTTAAATGAGCAGTTCTTC. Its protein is CATKSGRWLNEQFF.

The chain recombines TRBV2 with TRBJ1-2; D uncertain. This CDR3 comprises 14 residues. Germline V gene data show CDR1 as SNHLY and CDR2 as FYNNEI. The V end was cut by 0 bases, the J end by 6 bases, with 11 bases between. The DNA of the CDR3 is TGTGCCAGCAGTGAAGCGCGAAGAGGGAATGGCTACACCTTC. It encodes CASSEARRGNGYTF.

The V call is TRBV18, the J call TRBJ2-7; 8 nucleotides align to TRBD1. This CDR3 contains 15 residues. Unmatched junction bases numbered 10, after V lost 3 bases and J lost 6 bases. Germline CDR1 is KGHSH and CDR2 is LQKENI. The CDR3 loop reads CASSPQGTGGAEQYF. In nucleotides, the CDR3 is TGTGCCAGCTCACCCCAAGGTACAGGGGGTGCCGAGCAGTACTTC.

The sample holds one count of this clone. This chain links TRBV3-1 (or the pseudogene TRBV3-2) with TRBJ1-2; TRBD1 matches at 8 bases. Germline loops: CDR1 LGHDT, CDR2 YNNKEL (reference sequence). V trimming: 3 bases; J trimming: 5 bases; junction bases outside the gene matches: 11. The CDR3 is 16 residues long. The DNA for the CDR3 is TGTGCCAGCAGCCATCAACGTCAAGGGACAGGTTATGGCTACACCTTC. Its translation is CASSHQRQGTGYGYTF.